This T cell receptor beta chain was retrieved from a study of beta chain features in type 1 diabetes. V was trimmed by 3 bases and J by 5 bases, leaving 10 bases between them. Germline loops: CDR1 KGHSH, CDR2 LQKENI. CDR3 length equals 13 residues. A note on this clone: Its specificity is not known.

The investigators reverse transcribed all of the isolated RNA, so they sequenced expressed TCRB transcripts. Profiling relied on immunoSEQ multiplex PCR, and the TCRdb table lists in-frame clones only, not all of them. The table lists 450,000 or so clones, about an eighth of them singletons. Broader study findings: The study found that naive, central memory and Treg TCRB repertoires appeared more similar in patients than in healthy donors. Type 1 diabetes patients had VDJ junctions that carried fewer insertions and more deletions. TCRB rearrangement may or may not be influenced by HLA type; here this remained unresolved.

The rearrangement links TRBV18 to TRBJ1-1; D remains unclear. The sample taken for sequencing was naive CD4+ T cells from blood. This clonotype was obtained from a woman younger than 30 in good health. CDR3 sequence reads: CASSPSGRTEAFF. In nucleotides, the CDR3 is TGTGCCAGCTCACCCTCGGGGAGGACTGAAGCTTTCTTT.